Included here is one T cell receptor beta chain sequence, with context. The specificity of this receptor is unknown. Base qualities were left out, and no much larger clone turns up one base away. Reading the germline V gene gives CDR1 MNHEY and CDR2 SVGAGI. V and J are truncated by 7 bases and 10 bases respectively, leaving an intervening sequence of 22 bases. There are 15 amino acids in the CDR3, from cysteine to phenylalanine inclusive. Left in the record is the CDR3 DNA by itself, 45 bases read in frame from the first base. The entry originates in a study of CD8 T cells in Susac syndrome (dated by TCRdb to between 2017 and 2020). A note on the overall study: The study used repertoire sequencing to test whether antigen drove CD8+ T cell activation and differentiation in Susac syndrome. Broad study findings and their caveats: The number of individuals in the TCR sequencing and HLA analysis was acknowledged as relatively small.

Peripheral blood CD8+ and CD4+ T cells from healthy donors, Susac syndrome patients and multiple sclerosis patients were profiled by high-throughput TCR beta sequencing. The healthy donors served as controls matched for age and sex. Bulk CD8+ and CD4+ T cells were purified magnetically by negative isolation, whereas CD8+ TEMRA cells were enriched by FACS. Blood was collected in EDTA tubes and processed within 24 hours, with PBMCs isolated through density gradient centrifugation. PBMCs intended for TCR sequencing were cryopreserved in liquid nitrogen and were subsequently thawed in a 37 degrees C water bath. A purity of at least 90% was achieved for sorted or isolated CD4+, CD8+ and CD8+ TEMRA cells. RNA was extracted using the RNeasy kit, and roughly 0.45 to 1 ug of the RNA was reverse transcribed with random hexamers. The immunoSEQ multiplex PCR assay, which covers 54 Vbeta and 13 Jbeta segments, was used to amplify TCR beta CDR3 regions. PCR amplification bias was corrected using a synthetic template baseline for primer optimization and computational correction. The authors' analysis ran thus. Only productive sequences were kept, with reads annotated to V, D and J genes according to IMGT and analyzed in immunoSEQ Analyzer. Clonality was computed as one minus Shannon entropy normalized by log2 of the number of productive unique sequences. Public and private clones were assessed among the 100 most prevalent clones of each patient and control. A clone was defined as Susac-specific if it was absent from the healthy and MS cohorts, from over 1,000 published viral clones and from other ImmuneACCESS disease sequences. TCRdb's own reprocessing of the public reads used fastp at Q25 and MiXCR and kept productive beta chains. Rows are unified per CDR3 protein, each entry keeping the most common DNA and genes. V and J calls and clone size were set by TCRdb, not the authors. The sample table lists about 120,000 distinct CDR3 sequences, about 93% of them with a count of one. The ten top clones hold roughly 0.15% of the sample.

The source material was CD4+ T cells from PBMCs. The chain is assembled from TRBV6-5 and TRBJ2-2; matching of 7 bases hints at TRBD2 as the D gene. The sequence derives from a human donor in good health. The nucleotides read TGTGCCAGCAACCCCTCATGGGGGGGGGCAGCGGAGCTGTTTTTT. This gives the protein CASNPSWGGAAELFF.